One and the same sample provided the 22 T cell receptor beta chains below, sequenced in a study of blood T cell repertoires in COVID-19. The assay was immunoSEQ multiplex PCR, and TCRdb's table has in-frame clones only and misses some. Among 300,000 to 350,000 clones, around nine tenths were seen once, and the ten largest hold 5%. Sequencing used PBMCs or T cells enriched from blood (not recorded which). These receptors all stem from a man aged 25 to 40 who had recovered from COVID-19.

The chain carries TRBV27 and TRBJ2-5, with 7 bases aligning to TRBD2. The CDR3 sequence is 13 residues long. V was clipped by 5 bases and J by 5 bases; unmatched bases: 5. Germline V gene data show CDR1 as MNHEY and CDR2 as SMNVEV (reference sequence). In DNA form, the CDR3 reads TGTGCCAGCAGTCTTTCAGCGGGGGAGACCCAGTACTTC. Protein product: CASSLSAGETQYF.

The chain couples TRBV18 to TRBJ1-1; D is undetermined. The CDR3 extends over 15 amino acids. CDR1 and CDR2 from the germline V gene are KGHSH and LQKENI. V lost 3 bases and J 0 bases, leaving 11 bases between the germline ends. DNA for the CDR3: TGTGCCAGCTCACCCTCCACAGTTATGAACACTGAAGCTTTCTTT. Amino acid sequence: CASSPSTVMNTEAFF.

The gene calls are TRBV15 and TRBJ1-5; D possibly corresponds to TRBD1 (5 bases). Germline lookup yields CDR1 LNHNV and CDR2 YYDKDF (reference sequence). The CDR3 totals 16 residues. Trimming removed 2 bases at V and 6 bases at J, with 17 bases between. For the CDR3, the DNA is TGTGCCACCAGCAGACCCCGGGGGGGGAATTCTCAGCCCCAGCATTTT. It specifies CATSRPRGGNSQPQHF.

The chain couples TRBV23-1 to TRBJ1-5, with 9 bases fitting TRBD1. TRBV23-1 is an ORF, with its function uncertain. The length of the CDR3 is 16 residues. The ends lost 6 bases at V and 2 bases at J; junction bases unmatched: 8. The CDR3 reads CASRPVDRGCNQPQHF. The CDR3 DNA reads TGCGCCAGCAGACCCGTTGACAGGGGGTGCAATCAGCCCCAGCATTTT.

The V gene is TRBV6-5, the J gene TRBJ1-5; D gene unclear. Deletions cut 7 bases from V and 0 bases from J, with 10 bases between. The CDR3 has 14 amino acids. CDR1 MNHEY and CDR2 SVGAGI come from the germline V gene. The CDR3: CASTDGDSNQPQHF. The CDR3 DNA follows: TGTGCCAGCACCGACGGGGATAGCAATCAGCCCCAGCATTTT.

The chain has TRBV10-2 and TRBJ2-1; possible D gene TRBD2, 6 bases. Deletions cut 6 bases from V and 2 bases from J, with 17 bases between. Germline CDR1 and CDR2: WSHSY and SAAADI. The CDR3 extends over 16 amino acids. CDR3 loop: CASSDSTSTAYNEQFF. The CDR3 nucleotides are TGCGCCAGCAGCGACAGTACTAGCACGGCCTACAATGAGCAGTTCTTC.

The J gene is TRBJ2-7, the V gene TRBV9, with a possible D match to TRBD2 (5 bases). The CDR3 spans 12 residues. Looked up from germline, CDR1 is SGDLS and CDR2 is YYNGEE. V was trimmed by 4 bases and J by 3 bases, leaving 8 bases between them. CDR3 loop: CASSPRGYEQYF. CDR3 DNA: TGTGCCAGCAGCCCCCGGGGCTACGAGCAGTACTTC.

V and J are TRBV7-6 and TRBJ2-2; 10 bases map to TRBD2. Germline V lookup: CDR1 SGHVS, CDR2 FNYEAQ. V lost 4 bases to trimming and J lost 2 bases; unmatched junction nucleotides: 7. This CDR3 is 17 amino acids long. In DNA form, the CDR3 reads TGTGCCAGCAGCTCCCTAGCGGGGGCGTCCAACACCGGGGAGCTGTTTTTT. Residues: CASSSLAGASNTGELFF.

This clone came up a few times. V and J are TRBV5-4 and TRBJ1-4; D perhaps matches TRBD1 (6 bases). The V end lost 4 bases, the J end lost 8 bases, and 21 bases lay between the germline ends. The CDR3 length is 16 residues. CDR1 SGHNT and CDR2 YYREEE come from the germline V gene (reference sequence). CDR3 loop: CASSTDSMGAKEKLFF. Here the CDR3 DNA reads TGTGCCAGCAGCACCGATTCGATGGGGGCGAAAGAAAAACTGTTTTTT.

This clone has only one observation. The chain couples TRBV27 to TRBJ2-5, with 8 bases lining up with TRBD1. Germline CDR1 reads MNHEY; CDR2 reads SMNVEV (reference sequence). The V and J ends lost 2 bases and 5 bases, in that order; junction bases with no gene match: 4. This CDR3 has 14 residues. DNA of the CDR3: TGTGCCAGCAGTTTAAACAGGGGGAGGGAGACCCAGTACTTC. It encodes CASSLNRGRETQYF.

The chain has TRBV18 and TRBJ2-2; 7 nucleotides agree with TRBD1. This CDR3 has 14 residues. In germline, CDR1 is KGHSH, CDR2 LQKENI. The V gene end was trimmed by 2 bases and the J gene end by 9 bases; junction bases not matched to a gene: 6. CDR3 nucleotide sequence: TGTGCCAGCTCACCAGAACAGGGGTCCCGGGAGCTGTTTTTT. Translation: CASSPEQGSRELFF.

The chain recombines TRBV28 with TRBJ1-6; D is ambiguous. The length of the CDR3 is 12 residues. V lost 8 bases to trimming and J lost 9 bases, with 11 bases between them. Germline lookup yields CDR1 MDHEN and CDR2 SYDVKM. The CDR3 sequence: CASGVMGSPLHF. DNA for the CDR3: TGTGCCAGCGGAGTGATGGGTTCACCCCTCCACTTT.

V gene TRBV4-2 combines with J gene TRBJ1-4; maybe TRBD1 (5 bases). The CDR3 length is 16 residues. Germline V lookup: CDR1 LGHNA, CDR2 YNFKEQ. The ends were cut back, 1 base at V and 6 bases at J, with 15 bases in the middle. CDR3 loop: CASSQVGQGEDEKLFF. CDR3 sequence (DNA): TGTGCCAGCAGCCAAGTAGGCCAGGGCGAGGATGAAAAACTGTTTTTT.

This clone has only one observation. The CDR3 sequence: CASSMGGGNNSPLHF. CDR3 DNA: TGTGCCAGTAGTATGGGAGGGGGAAATAATTCACCCCTCCACTTT. This chain uses TRBV19 with TRBJ1-6, with a weak D call TRBD1 (6 bases). Trimming removed 3 bases at V and 5 bases at J, with 11 bases between. In germline, CDR1 is LNHDA, CDR2 SQIVND (reference sequence). This CDR3 has 15 amino acids. Supplemented by reference TRBV19 and TRBJ1-6, the full variable domain reads DGGITQSPKYLFRKEGQNVTLSCEQNLNHDAMYWYRQDPGQGLRLIYYSQIVNDFQKGDIAEGYSVSREKKESFPLTVTSAQKNPTAFYLCASSMGGGNNSPLHFGNGTRLTVT.

The chain couples TRBV30 to TRBJ2-5; a possible D gene is TRBD1 (6 bases). CDR1 is GTSNPN and CDR2 is SVGIG in the germline V gene (reference sequence). CDR3 length: 13 amino acids. V was shortened by 0 bases and J by 5 bases, with 10 bases between the two germline ends. As DNA, the CDR3 is TGTGCCTGGAGTGTGGCAGGGGTGGAGACCCAGTACTTC. As protein: CAWSVAGVETQYF.

The chain is built from TRBV5-4 and TRBJ2-7; 9 bases fit TRBD1. The CDR3 has 14 amino acids. Trimming at V came to 1 base and at J to 3 bases, leaving 2 bases not matched to a gene. Germline CDR1 reads SGHNT; CDR2 reads YYREEE (reference sequence). CDR3 sequence: CASSLNRGHYEQYF. The CDR3 DNA sequence: TGTGCCAGCAGCTTGAACAGGGGGCACTACGAGCAGTACTTC.

V and J are TRBV11-3 and TRBJ2-5; 8 bases agree with TRBD2. With 2 bases clipped from V and 2 bases from J, the junction kept 4 bases outside the gene matches. Germline assignment: CDR1 SGHNT and CDR2 YENEEA. CDR3 length: 15 residues. The CDR3 protein is CASSLLPGGQETQYF. The CDR3 DNA reads TGTGCCAGCAGCTTACTACCGGGGGGGCAAGAGACCCAGTACTTC.

This clone was recorded once. This chain links TRBV5-1 with TRBJ2-7, with 12 bases that match TRBD2. Trimming removed 0 bases from V and 4 bases from J; junction bases left unmatched: 5. The CDR3 covers 16 residues. Germline V gene sequence: CDR1 SGHRS, CDR2 YFSETQ. CDR3 residues: CASSLEPSGGAYEQYF. CDR3 DNA: TGCGCCAGCAGCTTGGAGCCTAGCGGGGGGGCTTACGAGCAGTACTTC.

The CDR3 protein is CAIRAGQGQGGELFF. The DNA of the CDR3 is TGTGCCATCAGGGCGGGACAGGGGCAGGGCGGGGAGCTGTTTTTT. This chain connects TRBV10-3 to TRBJ2-2; 10 positions agree with TRBD1. J was trimmed by 7 bases and V by 6 bases; bases with no gene match: 8. CDR3 size: 15 residues. Germline lookup yields CDR1 ENHRY and CDR2 SYGVKD.

Worth noting for this clone: One end of the junction is discordant with germline, which a read error may explain. The rearrangement joins TRBV6-5 to TRBJ2-3; a possible D gene is TRBD2 (6 bases). This CDR3 has 13 residues. Per the germline V gene, CDR1 is MNHEY and CDR2 is SVGAGI. CDR3 sequence: CASRRTSKDTQYF. CDR3 DNA: TGTGCCAGCAGAAGAACTAGCAAAGATACGCAGTATTTT.

This rearrangement joins TRBV2 to TRBJ2-2; TRBD2 aligns across 7 bases. Losses at the gene ends were 7 bases for V and 5 bases for J; bases not matched to a gene: 7. Per germline, CDR1 SNHLY and CDR2 FYNNEI. The length of the CDR3 is 14 residues. CDR3 region: CASTRLAGTGELFF. As DNA, the CDR3 is TGTGCCAGCACCAGACTAGCAGGAACCGGGGAGCTGTTTTTT.

The chain recombines TRBV15 with TRBJ1-1; D may be TRBD1 (6 bases). The CDR3 spans 15 residues. Germline CDR1 is LNHNV and CDR2 is YYDKDF (reference sequence). The V and J ends lost 3 bases and 1 base respectively, with 12 bases between them. CDR3 in amino acids: CATSSSRGRNTEAFF. Written as DNA, the CDR3 is TGTGCCACCAGCAGCAGCAGGGGCCGGAACACTGAAGCTTTCTTT.